This entry lists 15 T cell receptor beta chains sequenced from one sample in a study of blood T cell repertoires in COVID-19. Measured with immunoSEQ multiplex PCR; TCRdb has only the in-frame clones, and not every one. The sample contains about 170,000 clones, around 89% of which appear only once. Input material: PBMCs or T cells enriched from blood (not recorded which). The receptors here all came from a woman younger than 30 who had recovered from COVID-19.

The V and J genes are TRBV12-3 or TRBV12-4 and TRBJ1-2; TRBD1 agrees at 10 bases. This CDR3 is 13 amino acids long. V dropped 10 bases and J dropped 4; count of bases not matched to a gene: 6. This CDR3 reads CATRTGGIYGYTF. In DNA form, the CDR3 reads TGTGCCACCCGGACAGGGGGGATCTATGGCTACACCTTC.

The genes are TRBV11-2 and TRBJ2-3; TRBD1 matches at 9 bases. Germline CDR1 and CDR2: SGHAT and FQNNGV. Unmatched junction bases numbered 4, after V lost 4 bases and J lost 2 bases. The CDR3 length is 15 residues. The CDR3 is CASSSRTGDTDTQYF. CDR3 DNA sequence: TGTGCCAGCAGCTCACGGACAGGGGACACAGATACGCAGTATTTT.

In DNA form, the CDR3 reads TGTGCCAGCAGCGCCGTTAACACTCCAGGCGGCTACACCTTC. Translating it yields CASSAVNTPGGYTF. This chain connects TRBV9 to TRBJ1-2; D uncertain. Germline V gene sequence: CDR1 SGDLS, CDR2 YYNGEE. The CDR3 runs to 14 residues. V was pared by 3 bases and J by 8 bases, with 17 bases between.

The rearrangement links TRBV4-1 to TRBJ2-7; 15 bases map to TRBD2. J was trimmed by 1 base and V by 0 bases; bases with no gene match: 7. The germline gives CDR1 MGHRA, CDR2 YSYEKL. This CDR3 comprises 19 residues. Here the CDR3 DNA reads TGCGCCAGCAGCCAAGATAGTAATGGACTAGCGGGAGGGTCCTACGAGCAGTACTTC. Translating it yields CASSQDSNGLAGGSYEQYF.

V gene TRBV7-9 combines with J gene TRBJ2-3, with a possible D match to TRBD1 (5 bases). The CDR3 is made up of 13 amino acids. Germline CDR1 reads SEHNR; CDR2 reads FQNEAQ (reference sequence). The V end lost 11 bases, the J end lost 3 bases, and 15 bases lay between the germline ends. The CDR3 reads CAQDQGQTDTQYF. CDR3 DNA: TGTGCCCAGGACCAGGGTCAAACAGATACGCAGTATTTT.

V gene TRBV28 combines with J gene TRBJ2-3; 7 positions match TRBD1. The CDR3 has 17 residues. With 0 bases clipped from V and 0 bases from J, the junction kept 6 bases outside the gene matches. CDR1 MDHEN and CDR2 SYDVKM come from the germline V gene. The CDR3 is CASSLWGQYFSTDTQYF. As DNA, the CDR3 is TGTGCCAGCAGTTTATGGGGACAGTATTTTAGCACAGATACGCAGTATTTT. The full variable domain, its missing parts supplied by reference TRBV28 and TRBJ2-3, is DVKVTQSSRYLVKRTGEKVFLECVQDMDHENMFWYRQDPGLGLRLIYFSYDVKMKEKGDIPEGYSVSREKKERFSLILESASTNQTSMYLCASSLWGQYFSTDTQYFGPGTRLTVL.

The chain recombines TRBV11-1 with TRBJ2-1; D may be TRBD2 (6 bases). From germline, CDR1 is SGHAT and CDR2 FQDESV (reference sequence). Trimming took 6 bases from V and 0 from J, leaving 12 bases between them. The CDR3 is made up of 15 amino acids. This CDR3 reads CASRRAGSSYNEQFF. DNA of the CDR3: TGTGCCAGCAGGAGAGCGGGTAGCTCCTACAATGAGCAGTTCTTC.

This clone was detected a few times. The CDR3 DNA sequence: TGTGCCAGCAGCTTAGTTGCGGATTCACCCCTCCACTTT. Translating gives CASSLVADSPLHF. The chain joins TRBV11-1 to TRBJ1-6, with D hard to call. The germline V and J ends were trimmed by 1 base and 8 bases, with 6 bases remaining between them. The CDR3 is made up of 13 amino acids. Germline V gives CDR1 SGHAT, CDR2 FQDESV (reference sequence).

This chain links TRBV2 with TRBJ2-7; 7 bases fit TRBD2. Germline V gene data show CDR1 as SNHLY and CDR2 as FYNNEI. Trimming cost V 9 bases and J 7 bases; bases outside gene matches: 9. The CDR3 has 12 amino acids. The CDR3 protein is CASRSGVGEQYF. The CDR3 DNA is TGTGCCAGTAGGAGCGGGGTTGGGGAGCAGTACTTC.

This chain links TRBV28 with TRBJ1-4; 7 bases align to TRBD1. The CDR3 sequence is 14 residues long. Looked up from germline, CDR1 is MDHEN and CDR2 is SYDVKM. J was trimmed by 6 bases and V by 5 bases; bases with no gene match: 6. The CDR3 spells CASSPGTVDEKLFF. The CDR3 DNA follows: TGTGCCAGCAGTCCAGGGACAGTAGATGAAAAACTGTTTTTT. The full variable domain, completed using reference TRBV28 and TRBJ1-4, is DVKVTQSSRYLVKRTGEKVFLECVQDMDHENMFWYRQDPGLGLRLIYFSYDVKMKEKGDIPEGYSVSREKKERFSLILESASTNQTSMYLCASSPGTVDEKLFFGSGTQLSVL.

The V gene is TRBV7-2, the J gene TRBJ2-2, with D hard to call. Germline CDR1 and CDR2: SGHTA and FQGNSA. The CDR3 has 15 amino acids. V shed 3 bases and J shed 5 bases, with 13 bases lying between them. As DNA, the CDR3 is TGTGCCAGCAGCTTCAGTGGGCAGAGAACCGGGGAGCTGTTTTTT. The encoded protein is CASSFSGQRTGELFF. The whole variable domain, filled in from reference TRBV7-2 and TRBJ2-2, reads GAGVSQSPSNKVTEKGKDVELRCDPISGHTALYWYRQSLGQGLEFLIYFQGNSAPDKSGLPSDRFSAERTGGSVSTLTIQRTQQEDSAVYLCASSFSGQRTGELFFGEGSRLTVL.

This chain joins TRBV19 and TRBJ2-3; the D is unclear. This CDR3 spans 13 amino acids. Trimming stripped 1 base from V and 6 bases from J, with 8 bases between. The germline V gene encodes CDR1 LNHDA and CDR2 SQIVND (reference sequence). As DNA, the CDR3 is TGTGCCAGTAGTATAGTGATACAGGATACGCAGTATTTT. The encoded protein is CASSIVIQDTQYF.

This clone has just a few counts. V and J are TRBV6-2 or TRBV6-3 and TRBJ1-1, with a tentative D call TRBD1 (6 bases). The CDR3 totals 16 residues. Germline-derived CDR1 and CDR2 are MNHEY and SVGEGT. V lost 0 bases and J lost 0, with 11 bases in between. This CDR3 is CASSYSGGRVNTEAFF. The CDR3, as DNA: TGTGCCAGCAGTTACTCAGGGGGTAGAGTGAACACTGAAGCTTTCTTT.

The chain carries TRBV30 and TRBJ1-5, with D possibly being TRBD1 (5 bases). Trimming took 5 bases from V and 1 from J, leaving 12 bases between them. Per the germline V gene, CDR1 is GTSNPN and CDR2 is SVGIG (reference sequence). There are 14 residues in the CDR3. CDR3 region: CAWGPGKSNQPQHF. Written as DNA, the CDR3 is TGTGCCTGGGGGCCAGGGAAAAGCAATCAGCCCCAGCATTTT.

This chain connects TRBV28 to TRBJ2-7, with D uncertain. This CDR3 is 12 amino acids long. With 6 bases removed from V and 2 bases from J, the gap between germline ends came to 8 bases. The germline V gene encodes CDR1 MDHEN and CDR2 SYDVKM. As DNA, the CDR3 is TGTGCCAGCAGCCCCCGGGCCTACGAGCAGTACTTC. Its protein is CASSPRAYEQYF.